This TCR beta chain was found in a study of post-analysis software for immune sequencing data. Incorporated into the TCR beta cDNA libraries were unique molecular identifiers, which served to reduce PCR and sequencing biases. Yield was approximately 500,000 cDNA molecules from 1 to 10 million T cells. TCRdb passed the PCR reads through MiXCR, listing each CDR3 protein once. The repertoire consists of 600,000 to 750,000 distinct CDR3 sequences, with approximately 59% occurring once and the leading ten covering about 11%. General study results and limits: The F measure placed samples prepared in the same batch into strongly shared clusters. Compared with controls, patients had more of about 5 TRBV segments, including TRBV5-6, TRBV5-1 and TRBV20-1.

The CDR3 is made up of 17 amino acids. The V end was cut by 0 bases, the J end by 3 bases, with 15 bases between. Germline loops: CDR1 MNHEY, CDR2 SVGEGT. Concerning this clonotype: Its cognate antigen is unknown.

The TCR was taken from a girl aged 2-10 years with multiple sclerosis. The chain uses TRBV6-2 or TRBV6-3 and TRBJ2-1; maybe TRBD2 (5 bases). Material for sequencing was blood. This CDR3 is CASSYSRARSLYNEQFF. CDR3 DNA sequence: TGTGCCAGCAGTTACTCGAGGGCGCGGAGCCTCTACAATGAGCAGTTCTTC.